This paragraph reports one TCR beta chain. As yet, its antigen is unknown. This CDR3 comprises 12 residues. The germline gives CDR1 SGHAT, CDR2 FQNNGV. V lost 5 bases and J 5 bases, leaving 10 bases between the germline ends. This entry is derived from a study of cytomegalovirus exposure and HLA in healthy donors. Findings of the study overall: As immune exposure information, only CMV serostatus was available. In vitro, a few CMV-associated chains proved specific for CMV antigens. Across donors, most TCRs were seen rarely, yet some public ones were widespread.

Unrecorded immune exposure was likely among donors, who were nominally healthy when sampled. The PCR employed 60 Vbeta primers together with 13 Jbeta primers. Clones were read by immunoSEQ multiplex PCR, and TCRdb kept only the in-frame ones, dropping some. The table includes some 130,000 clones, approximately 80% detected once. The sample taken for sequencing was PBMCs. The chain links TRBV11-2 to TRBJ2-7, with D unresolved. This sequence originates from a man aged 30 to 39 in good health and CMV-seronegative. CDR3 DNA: TGTGCCAGCAGCCTCCCCCGGGACGAGCAGTACTTC. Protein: CASSLPRDEQYF.